The next 23 T cell receptor beta chains were all read from a single sample in a study of T cells after yellow fever vaccination (dated by TCRdb to about 2019). According to the study, the label for this sample's treatment or condition signals: live attenuated yellow fever vaccine strain. Libraries came from 5' RACE. The run used an Illumina HiSeq 2500. TCRdb trimmed the raw reads at Q25, called clones with MiXCR and kept productive beta chains. Each entry merges the rows of one CDR3 protein and shows their most common DNA and genes. The sample table lists fewer than 450,000 distinct CDR3 sequences, 11% of them with a count of one. The leading ten clones occupy 15% to 20% of the sample. The sample consisted of PBMCs, taken on the day of the first yellow fever vaccination. The origin of the receptors is a man aged 18 to 29 who received the YFV17D yellow fever vaccine.

The chain recombines TRBV7-9 with TRBJ2-5; 9 bases map to TRBD1. CDR3 size: 15 residues. Germline-derived CDR1 and CDR2 are SEHNR and FQNEAQ (reference sequence). The junction had 4 bases not matched to a gene; V was cut back by 3 bases and J by 2 bases. CDR3 sequence (DNA): TGTGCCAGCAGCTTTGGACAGGGGCGTCAAGAGACCCAGTACTTC. Its translation is CASSFGQGRQETQYF.

This clonotype has more than one count but fewer than ten. The rearrangement links TRBV28 to TRBJ2-7; TRBD2 agrees at 8 bases. Trimming at V came to 6 bases and at J to 2 bases, leaving 6 bases not matched to a gene. Per germline, CDR1 MDHEN and CDR2 SYDVKM. The CDR3 covers 14 residues. The DNA for the CDR3 is TGTGCCAGCAGGTCCGGGGGGGGCCCCTACGAGCAGTACTTC. Amino acids: CASRSGGGPYEQYF.

This clonotype was seen many times. The V gene is TRBV9, the J gene TRBJ1-1; maybe TRBD1 (5 bases). Trimming stripped 6 bases from V and 3 bases from J, with 15 bases between. Germline lookup yields CDR1 SGDLS and CDR2 YYNGEE. CDR3 length: 14 residues. CDR3 nucleotides: TGTGCCAGCACCCCAAGGTTGGGGGACACTGAAGCTTTCTTT. It encodes CASTPRLGDTEAFF.

This clonotype has at least ten counts. V and J are TRBV7-7 and TRBJ2-5; 8 nucleotides agree with TRBD2. The CDR3 sequence is 15 residues long. V shed 3 bases, J shed 0 bases, and the junction held 3 bases outside the gene matches. The germline V gene has CDR1 SSHAT and CDR2 FNYEAQ (reference sequence). This chain's CDR3 is CASSLQRGYQETQYF. The CDR3 bases are TGTGCCAGCAGCTTGCAGCGGGGGTACCAAGAGACCCAGTACTTC. Complete variable domain (other parts from reference TRBV7-7 and TRBJ2-5): GAGVSQSPRYKVTKRGQDVTLRCDPISSHATLYWYQQALGQGPEFLTYFNYEAQPDKSGLPSDRFSAERPEGSISTLTIQRTEQRDSAMYRCASSLQRGYQETQYFGPGTRLLVL.

This clonotype was seen a handful of times. J is TRBJ2-5 and V is TRBV21-1; the table gives TRBD1 as D, unverified against the DNA. TRBV21-1 is an annotated pseudogene. The CDR3 is made up of 16 amino acids. CDR3 bases: TGTGCCAGCAGCAAAGCTCGGACAGGGGGCAGGGAGACCCAGTACTTC. This gives the protein CASSKARTGGRETQYF.

The V call is TRBV12-3 or TRBV12-4, the J call TRBJ1-5; D possibly corresponds to TRBD1 (6 bases). V was pared by 4 bases and J by 6 bases, with 10 bases between. The CDR3 has 13 residues. The CDR3 DNA follows: TGTGCCAGCAGTTCGGGACACCTTCAGCCCCAGCATTTT. Residues: CASSSGHLQPQHF.

This sequence joins TRBV27 and TRBJ1-5, with D uncertain. The germline gives CDR1 MNHEY, CDR2 SMNVEV (reference sequence). V lost 3 bases to trimming and J lost 5 bases, with 11 bases between them. The CDR3 totals 14 residues. The CDR3 nucleotides are TGTGCCAGCAGTTTGGCGATGTTTGATCAGCCCCAGCATTTT. Translating it yields CASSLAMFDQPQHF.

This clonotype was seen only a few times. The J gene is TRBJ2-1, the V gene TRBV12-3 or TRBV12-4; TRBD1 matches at 10 bases. There are 12 residues in the CDR3. The junction had 6 bases not matched to a gene; V was cut back by 9 bases and J by 10 bases. CDR3 sequence: CASRTGGSEQFF. CDR3 nucleotide sequence: TGTGCCAGTAGGACAGGGGGATCGGAGCAGTTCTTC.

This clonotype was picked up a small number of times. This chain links TRBV28 with TRBJ2-7; D is unresolved. This CDR3 contains 14 residues. The ends were cut back, 1 base at V and 0 bases at J, with 7 bases in the middle. Germline V gene lookup returns CDR1 MDHEN and CDR2 SYDVKM. The CDR3 loop is CASSLYGFSYEQYV. For the CDR3, the DNA is TGTGCCAGCAGTTTATATGGTTTCTCCTACGAGCAGTACGTC.

This chain uses TRBV6-5 with TRBJ1-4; tentatively, D is TRBD1 (5 bases). The germline V gene has CDR1 MNHEY and CDR2 SVGAGI. V was trimmed by 4 bases and J by 8 bases, leaving 17 bases between them. The CDR3 runs to 15 residues. The CDR3 bases are TGTGCCAGCAGTTTACAGGTTCCACCCGCAGAAAAACTGTTTTTT. This translates into CASSLQVPPAEKLFF.

The rearrangement uses TRBV11-2 and TRBJ2-2; no firm D call. Trimming took off 5 bases at V and 2 bases at J, with 12 bases between the two ends. CDR3 length equals 15 residues. Germline V gene sequence: CDR1 SGHAT, CDR2 FQNNGV. CDR3 region: CASSPTLFNTGELFF. CDR3 nucleotides: TGTGCCAGCAGCCCGACTCTCTTCAACACCGGGGAGCTGTTTTTT.

The J gene is TRBJ1-5, the V gene TRBV20-1, with 7 bases identical to TRBD1. The ends lost 4 bases at V and 3 bases at J; junction bases unmatched: 12. The germline V gene has CDR1 DFQATT and CDR2 SNEGSKA (reference sequence). The CDR3 is made up of 16 amino acids. The chain's CDR3 is CSATNYATGNNQPQHF. CDR3 sequence (DNA): TGCAGTGCTACTAATTACGCGACAGGGAACAATCAGCCCCAGCATTTT.

This chain uses TRBV28 with TRBJ2-7; 8 positions agree with TRBD1. CDR1 and CDR2 (germline): MDHEN, SYDVKM. The CDR3 runs 15 residues. Trimming took 9 bases from V and 1 from J; bases not matched to a gene: 11. CDR3 sequence (DNA): TGTGCCAGTAGAACAGGGGGACTTGCTTCCTACGAGCAGTACGTC. Amino acids: CASRTGGLASYEQYV.

This clonotype occurred a few times. Here the CDR3 DNA reads TGTGCCAGCAGTGATATCGACAGGGGAAATAATTCACCCCTCCACTTT. This sequence encodes CASSDIDRGNNSPLHF. This rearrangement joins TRBV25-1 to TRBJ1-6, with 8 bases aligning to TRBD1. Per the germline V gene, CDR1 is MGHDK and CDR2 is SYGVNS. With 3 bases clipped from V and 5 bases from J, the junction kept 6 bases outside the gene matches. The CDR3 length is 16 residues.

V is TRBV4-1 and J is TRBJ1-4, with D perhaps matching TRBD1 (6 bases). The CDR3 spans 14 residues. The germline gives CDR1 MGHRA, CDR2 YSYEKL. Trimming cost V 2 bases and J 8 bases, with 12 bases left between them. The CDR3 region has the DNA TGCGCCAGCAGCCAAATTGGGGGCTGGGAAAAACTGTTTTTT. It encodes CASSQIGGWEKLFF.

The table lists this clonotype with a few counts. The V gene is TRBV6-1, the J gene TRBJ1-3; no definite D call. This CDR3 has 14 residues. V dropped 8 bases and J dropped 1 base, with 12 bases sitting between them. CDR1 is MNHNS and CDR2 is SASEGT in the germline V gene. CDR3 in DNA: TGTGCCAGCGGGAACGGACCTTCTGGAAACACCATATATTTT. Its protein product is CASGNGPSGNTIYF.

The chain links TRBV4-1 to TRBJ2-2; perhaps TRBD2 as D (5 bases). Germline CDR1 MGHRA, CDR2 YSYEKL. Between the trimmed V and J ends, which lost 3 bases and 7 bases, there was a span of 9 bases. CDR3 length: 13 amino acids. For the CDR3, the DNA is TGCGCCAGCAGCCACCCCCGGGACGGGGAGCTGTTTTTT. Encoded protein: CASSHPRDGELFF.

V is TRBV4-3 and J is TRBJ2-2, with D perhaps assigned TRBD1 or TRBD2 (5 bases each). The CDR3 is 17 residues long. CDR1 is LGHNA and CDR2 is YSLEER in the germline V gene. V lost 4 bases to trimming and J lost 0 bases, with 15 bases between them. CDR3 sequence: CASSRRPGTPNTGELFF. The DNA of the CDR3 is TGCGCCAGCAGCCGGCGCCCTGGGACCCCGAACACCGGGGAGCTGTTTTTT.

This chain connects TRBV5-7 to TRBJ1-1, with D maybe TRBD1 (5 bases). TRBV5-7 is an ORF for which the function is uncertain. There are 14 residues in the CDR3. V lost 1 base and J lost 4, with 11 bases in between. The CDR3 spells CASSLSGRSTEAFF. The DNA of the CDR3 is TGTGCCAGCAGCTTGTCAGGGCGGAGCACTGAAGCTTTCTTT.

This chain links TRBV10-3 with TRBJ2-4; the D gene could be TRBD1 or TRBD2 (5 bases each). Trimming cost V 3 bases and J 5 bases, with 11 bases left between them. Germline CDR1 is ENHRY and CDR2 is SYGVKD. This CDR3 contains 14 residues. This CDR3 reads CAISDAGSQNIQYF. The CDR3 nucleotides read TGTGCCATCAGTGACGCAGGGAGTCAAAACATTCAGTACTTC.

This clonotype was seen more than once but under ten times. This chain joins TRBV30 and TRBJ2-3, with D uncertain. From germline, CDR1 is GTSNPN and CDR2 SVGIG (reference sequence). Trimming removed 5 bases at V and 6 bases at J, with 15 bases between. This CDR3 comprises 13 residues. The CDR3: CAWSPAARDTQYF. For the CDR3, the DNA is TGTGCCTGGTCCCCGGCCGCCCGGGATACGCAGTATTTT. The full variable domain, its missing parts supplied by reference TRBV30 and TRBJ2-3, is SQTIHQWPATLVQPVGSPLSLECTVEGTSNPNLYWYRQAAGRGLQLLFYSVGIGQISSEVPQNLSASRPQDRQFILSSKKLLLSDSGFYLCAWSPAARDTQYFGPGTRLTVL.

This clonotype was recorded a few times. V is TRBV29-1 and J is TRBJ1-4; D uncertain. The CDR3 covers 16 residues. Trimming removed 5 bases from V and 0 bases from J, with 16 bases in between. The V gene's germline CDR1 is SQVTM and CDR2 ANQGSEA. The CDR3 region is CSVILPLAATNEKLFF. CDR3 in DNA: TGCAGCGTTATCCTCCCACTGGCTGCAACTAATGAAAAACTGTTTTTT.

The J gene is TRBJ2-5, the V gene TRBV5-1; perhaps TRBD2 as D (6 bases). With 4 bases removed from V and 0 bases from J, the gap between germline ends came to 10 bases. The CDR3 loop spans 14 amino acids. Germline V gene data show CDR1 as SGHRS and CDR2 as YFSETQ. CDR3 nucleotide sequence: TGCGCCAGCAGCCCCTGGGGGGACCAAGAGACCCAGTACTTC. Translation gives CASSPWGDQETQYF.